The clone carrying this TCR beta chain was seen at least ten times. TCRdb re-called the PCR reads via MiXCR. This sample has tens of thousands of clones, with roughly 23% found just once. Trimming took off 0 bases at V and 5 bases at J, with 13 bases between the two ends. Germline V gives CDR1 SGHRS, CDR2 YFSETQ. The length of the CDR3 is 15 residues. This sample was taken from a study of metastatic and nonmetastatic thyroid tumors. Prior to thyroid surgery, none of the patients had received any treatment. This clonotype originated in a male donor with papillary thyroid cancer or a benign thyroid nodule (not recorded which). Some clones in this sample may be carry-over from other donors' samples. The J gene is TRBJ2-3, the V gene TRBV5-1; no reliable D call. Sequenced: blood. CDR3 sequence reads: CASSLDTIGLDTQYF. CDR3 nucleotides: TGCGCCAGCAGCTTGGATACTATCGGGTTAGATACGCAGTATTTT.